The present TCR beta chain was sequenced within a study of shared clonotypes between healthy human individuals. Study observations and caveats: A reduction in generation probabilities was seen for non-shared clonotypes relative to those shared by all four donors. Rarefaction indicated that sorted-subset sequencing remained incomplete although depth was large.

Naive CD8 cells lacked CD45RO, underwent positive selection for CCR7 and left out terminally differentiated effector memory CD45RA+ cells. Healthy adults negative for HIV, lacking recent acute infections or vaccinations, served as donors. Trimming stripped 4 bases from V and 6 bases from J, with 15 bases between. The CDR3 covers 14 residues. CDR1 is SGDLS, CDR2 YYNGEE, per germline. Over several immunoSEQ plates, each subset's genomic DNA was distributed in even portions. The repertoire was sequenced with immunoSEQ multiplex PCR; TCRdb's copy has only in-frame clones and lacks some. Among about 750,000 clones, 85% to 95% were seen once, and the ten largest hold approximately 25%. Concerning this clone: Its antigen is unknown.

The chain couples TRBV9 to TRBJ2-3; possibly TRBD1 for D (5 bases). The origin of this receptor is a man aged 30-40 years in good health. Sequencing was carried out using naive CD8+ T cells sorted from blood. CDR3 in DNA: TGTGCCAGCAGCCCCAGTAATAACAGGGATACGCAGTATTTT. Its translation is CASSPSNNRDTQYF. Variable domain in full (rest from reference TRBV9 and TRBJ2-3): DSGVTQTPKHLITATGQRVTLRCSPRSGDLSVYWYQQSLDQGLQFLIQYYNGEERAKGNILERFSAQQFPDLHSELNLSSLELGDSALYFCASSPSNNRDTQYFGPGTRLTVL.